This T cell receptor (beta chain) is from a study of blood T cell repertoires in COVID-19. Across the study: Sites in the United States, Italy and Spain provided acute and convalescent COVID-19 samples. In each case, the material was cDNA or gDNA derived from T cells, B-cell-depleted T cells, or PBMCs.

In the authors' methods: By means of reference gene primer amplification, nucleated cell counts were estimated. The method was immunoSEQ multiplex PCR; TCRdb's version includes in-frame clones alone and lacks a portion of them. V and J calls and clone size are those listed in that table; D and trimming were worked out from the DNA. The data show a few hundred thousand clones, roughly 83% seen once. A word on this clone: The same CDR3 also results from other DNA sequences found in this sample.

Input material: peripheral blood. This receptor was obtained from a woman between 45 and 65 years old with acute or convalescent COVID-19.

The CDR3 DNA reads as TGTGCCAGCAGTTTATCAGGATACGAGCAGTACTTC. Protein product: CASSLSGYEQYF. V gene TRBV28 combines with J gene TRBJ2-7; D is unresolved. V was cut by 1 base and J by 4 bases, with 5 bases left in between. Germline V CDR1 and CDR2: MDHEN, SYDVKM. This CDR3 spans 12 amino acids.